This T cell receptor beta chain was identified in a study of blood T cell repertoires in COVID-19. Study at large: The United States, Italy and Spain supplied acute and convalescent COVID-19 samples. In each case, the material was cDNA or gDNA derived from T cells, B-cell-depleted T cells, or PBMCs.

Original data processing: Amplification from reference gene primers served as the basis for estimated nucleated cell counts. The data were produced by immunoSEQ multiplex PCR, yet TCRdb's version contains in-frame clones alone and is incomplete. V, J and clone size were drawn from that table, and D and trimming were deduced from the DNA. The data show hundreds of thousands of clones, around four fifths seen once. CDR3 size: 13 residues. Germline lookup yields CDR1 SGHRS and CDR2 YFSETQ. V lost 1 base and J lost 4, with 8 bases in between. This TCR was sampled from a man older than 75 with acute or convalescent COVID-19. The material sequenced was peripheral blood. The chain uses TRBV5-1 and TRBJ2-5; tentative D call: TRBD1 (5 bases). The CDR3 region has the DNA TGCGCCAGCAGCTTGATAGGGGTAGAGACCCAGTACTTC. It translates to CASSLIGVETQYF. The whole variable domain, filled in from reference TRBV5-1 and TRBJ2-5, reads KAGVTQTPRYLIKTRGQQVTLSCSPISGHRSVSWYQQTPGQGLQFLFEYFSETQRNKGNFPGRFSGRQFSNSRSEMNVSTLELGDSALYLCASSLIGVETQYFGPGTRLLVL.